This TCR beta chain was recovered during a study of blood T cell repertoires in COVID-19. The wider study: T cells, B-cell-depleted T cells, or PBMCs provided the cDNA or gDNA that served as material.

Authors' processing steps: Nucleated cell number was recorded as an estimate derived from reference gene primer amplification. Assay used: immunoSEQ multiplex PCR; TCRdb lists only in-frame clones, some missing. V, J and clone size are taken as reported in that table, and D and trimming were inferred from the DNA itself. The sample yields 200,000 or so clones, roughly 80% seen once. The ends were cut back, 0 bases at V and 6 bases at J, with 17 bases in the middle. Germline CDR1 SNHLY, CDR2 FYNNEI. The CDR3 has 16 residues. Participants' reported clinical history set cohort assignment. A COVID-19 case was met by exposed participants within 2 weeks before study entry.

Sequences were obtained from PBMCs or T cells enriched from blood (not recorded which). The chain links TRBV2 to TRBJ1-2; D is unclear. The clonotype was recovered from a woman between 50 and 59 years old who had been exposed to COVID-19. CDR3 sequence reads: CASSEALGRLTDGYTF. DNA of the CDR3: TGTGCCAGCAGTGAAGCGCTTGGGCGCCTCACAGATGGCTACACCTTC.